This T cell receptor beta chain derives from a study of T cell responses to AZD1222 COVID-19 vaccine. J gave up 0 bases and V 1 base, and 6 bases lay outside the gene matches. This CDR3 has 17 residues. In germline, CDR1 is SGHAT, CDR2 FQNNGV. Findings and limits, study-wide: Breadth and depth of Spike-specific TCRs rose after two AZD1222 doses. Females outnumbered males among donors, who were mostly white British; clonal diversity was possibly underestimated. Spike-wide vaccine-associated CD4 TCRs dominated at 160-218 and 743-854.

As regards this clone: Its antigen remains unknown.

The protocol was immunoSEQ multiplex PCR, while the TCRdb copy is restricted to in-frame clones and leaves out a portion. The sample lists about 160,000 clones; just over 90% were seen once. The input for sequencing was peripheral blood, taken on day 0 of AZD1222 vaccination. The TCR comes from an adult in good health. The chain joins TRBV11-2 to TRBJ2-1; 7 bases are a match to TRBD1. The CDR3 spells CASSLVYTGDSYNEQFF. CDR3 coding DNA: TGTGCCAGCAGCTTAGTCTATACAGGGGACTCCTACAATGAGCAGTTCTTC.